This TCR beta chain was identified in a study of control samples from healthy donors and cancer patients. Germline CDR1 is MDHEN and CDR2 is SYDVKM. V lost 6 bases and J lost 1, with 18 bases in between. CDR3 length: 17 amino acids. Data came from immunoSEQ multiplex PCR; TCRdb stores just in-frame clones and leaves some out. The sample records over 150,000 clones, approximately 93% being singletons. Sequencing used blood. The sequence derives from a man aged 40-49 years in good health. This chain uses TRBV28 with TRBJ1-4; no clear D. CDR3 residues: CASSPLPPWRTNEKLFF. The CDR3 coding sequence is TGTGCCAGCAGCCCACTCCCCCCCTGGAGAACTAATGAAAAACTGTTTTTT.